The source of this TCR beta chain is a study of cytomegalovirus exposure and HLA in healthy donors. This CDR3 spans 15 amino acids. Trimming removed 3 bases from V and 5 bases from J; junction bases left unmatched: 7. Germline V gives CDR1 SGHNT, CDR2 YYREEE (reference sequence). Study-wide points: A later analysis showed that HLA-associated TCR beta chains had undergone more clonal expansion than equally common others. In vitro checks showed that a few CMV-associated chains really do target CMV antigens.

Nominally healthy donors were sampled, though unrecorded immune exposures were likely. Comments on this clone: What it recognizes is unknown.

PCR primers comprised 60 Vbeta and 13 Jbeta primers. Original analysis: The count from a later analysis was 60 million to 85 million unique TCR beta chains, some 9.9 million of them shared. Method: immunoSEQ multiplex PCR; TCRdb's copy keeps in-frame clones and lacks some. That table is the source of V, J and clone size, and D and trimming were worked out from the DNA. The sample holds 150,000 to 180,000 clones, around 79% seen once. This TCR derives from a man aged 25 to 40 in good health and CMV-seropositive. Sequenced input: PBMCs. The chain recombines TRBV5-4 with TRBJ2-5; 10 bases agree with TRBD1. The CDR3 loop reads CASSWGTGDGETQYF. The CDR3 nucleotides read TGTGCCAGCAGCTGGGGGACAGGGGATGGGGAGACCCAGTACTTC.